Shown below are 30 T cell receptor beta chains from a single sample sequenced in a study of OX40 agonist ivuxolimab in advanced cancers. Sequencing was performed with immunoSEQ multiplex PCR; in TCRdb, only in-frame clones are kept and a portion is missing. The profile shows about 79,000 clones, 85% to 95% of them singletons. This material consisted of CD4+ or CD8+ T cells sorted from blood, taken in a trial of the OX40 agonist ivuxolimab. These TCRs come from an adult with an advanced solid tumor such as melanoma, head and neck, liver or kidney cancer.

This chain connects TRBV9 to TRBJ1-4, with 8 bases fitting TRBD1. Trimming cost V 3 bases and J 7 bases; bases outside gene matches: 5. CDR3 size: 14 residues. The germline V gene has CDR1 SGDLS and CDR2 YYNGEE. The CDR3 region has the DNA TGTGCCAGCAGCGAACAGGGGGGCGGTGAAAAACTGTTTTTT. Protein sequence: CASSEQGGGEKLFF.

The rearrangement uses TRBV15 and TRBJ2-1, with 13 bases matching TRBD2. Germline trimming cut 7 bases from V and 8 bases from J; bases unmatched to any gene: 8. The CDR3 has 15 residues. Germline V gene sequence: CDR1 LNHNV, CDR2 YYDKDF (reference sequence). In DNA, the CDR3 is TGTGCCACCACCCCGGGACTAGCGGGGATGGATGAGCAGTTCTTC. Protein sequence: CATTPGLAGMDEQFF.

The rearrangement uses TRBV13 and TRBJ2-7, with TRBD2 matching 7 bases. The length of the CDR3 is 13 residues. V shed 6 bases, J shed 2 bases, and the junction held 4 bases outside the gene matches. The germline gives CDR1 PRHDT, CDR2 FYEKMQ (reference sequence). The CDR3 sequence is CASRGREAYEQYF. The CDR3 nucleotides are TGTGCCAGCAGGGGACGGGAGGCCTACGAGCAGTACTTC.

V usage is TRBV7-9 and J usage is TRBJ1-1; no clear D gene. Germline CDR1 and CDR2: SEHNR and FQNEAQ (reference sequence). Trimming shortened V by 5 bases and J by 1 base, and 5 bases separated the two germline ends. CDR3 length: 12 residues. CDR3 sequence: CASSNGNTEAFF. CDR3 nucleotides: TGTGCCAGCAGCAATGGGAACACTGAAGCTTTCTTT.

The table lists this clone with a few counts. V usage is TRBV29-1 and J usage is TRBJ1-1; D gene uncertain. Germline values: CDR1 SQVTM, CDR2 ANQGSEA. The germline V and J ends were trimmed by 2 bases and 11 bases, with 9 bases remaining between them. This CDR3 comprises 10 residues. Here the CDR3 DNA reads TGCAGCGTTGAAACTAGTTTCGCTTTCTTT. Encoded protein: CSVETSFAFF. Using reference TRBV29-1 and TRBJ1-1 for the parts outside the CDR3, the full variable domain is SAVISQKPSRDICQRGTSLTIQCQVDSQVTMMFWYRQQPGQSLTLIATANQGSEATYESGFVIDKFPISRPNLTFSTLTVSNMSPEDSSIYLCSVETSFAFFGQGTRLTVV.

The chain employs TRBV9 and TRBJ2-3; 8 bases fit TRBD2. V gave up 0 bases and J gave up 2 bases; unmatched junction bases: 8. There are 17 residues in the CDR3. Germline V CDR1 and CDR2: SGDLS, YYNGEE. CDR3 bases: TGTGCCAGCAGCGTAGACGGCAGCGGGGGACTCACAGATACGCAGTATTTT. Amino acid sequence: CASSVDGSGGLTDTQYF.

V is TRBV27 and J is TRBJ1-1; no definite D call. Trimming took off 5 bases at V and 2 bases at J, with 12 bases between the two ends. This CDR3 region has 14 residues. In germline, CDR1 is MNHEY, CDR2 SMNVEV (reference sequence). CDR3 amino acids: CASSGFGGNTEAFF. The CDR3 DNA follows: TGTGCCAGCAGTGGCTTCGGAGGAAACACTGAAGCTTTCTTT.

The gene calls are TRBV9 and TRBJ1-1; the D is unclear. The V gene's germline CDR1 is SGDLS and CDR2 YYNGEE. V shed 4 bases and J shed 3 bases, with 16 bases lying between them. This CDR3 is 15 amino acids long. Written as DNA, the CDR3 is TGTGCCAGCAGCCCCCATTCGGGGAGTGACACTGAAGCTTTCTTT. This translates into CASSPHSGSDTEAFF.

This clone was observed once. V and J are TRBV2 and TRBJ1-1; D is ambiguous. This CDR3 has 14 amino acids. Germline V CDR1 and CDR2: SNHLY, FYNNEI. Trimming removed 4 bases at V and 1 base at J, with 10 bases between. This CDR3 reads CASSGSRANTEAFF. As DNA, the CDR3 is TGTGCCAGCAGTGGGTCAAGGGCGAACACTGAAGCTTTCTTT.

CDR3 in amino acids: CASRYGSTYGYTF. In DNA form, the CDR3 reads TGTGCCAGCAGATACGGGTCCACCTATGGCTACACCTTC. The chain recombines TRBV6-5 with TRBJ1-2; D gene unclear. This CDR3 region has 13 residues. Germline CDR1 is MNHEY and CDR2 is SVGAGI. Trimming cost V 6 bases and J 4 bases, with 12 bases left between them.

This rearrangement joins TRBV7-9 to TRBJ2-1; no firm D call. CDR1 SEHNR and CDR2 FQNEAQ come from the germline V gene (reference sequence). V lost 1 base and J lost 14, with 9 bases in between. This CDR3 region has 11 residues. DNA of the CDR3: TGTGCCAGCAGCTTAGGAGCTTTTAAGTTCTTC. Translated: CASSLGAFKFF.

This clone was counted a single time. The chain employs TRBV5-1 and TRBJ2-1; D call uncertain. From germline, CDR1 is SGHRS and CDR2 YFSETQ. CDR3 length equals 13 residues. The V gene lost 3 bases and the J gene lost 9 bases, with 13 bases spanning the gap. This CDR3 is CASSSELRPEQFF. The CDR3 region has the DNA TGCGCCAGCAGCTCCGAACTAAGGCCTGAGCAGTTCTTC.

CDR3 protein: CATSDSGGYTF. DNA of the CDR3: TGTGCCACCTCCGACTCGGGGGGCTACACCTTC. The chain has TRBV10-3 and TRBJ1-2; D remains unclear. Germline V gene sequence: CDR1 ENHRY, CDR2 SYGVKD. V was trimmed by 10 bases and J by 8 bases, leaving 14 bases between them. CDR3 size: 11 residues.

The rearrangement joins TRBV27 to TRBJ2-1, with unresolved D. This CDR3 spans 13 amino acids. The germline V and J ends were trimmed by 3 bases and 4 bases, with 7 bases remaining between them. Germline V gives CDR1 MNHEY, CDR2 SMNVEV (reference sequence). Written as DNA, the CDR3 is TGTGCCAGCAGTTTTAGCAGGTACAATGAGCAGTTCTTC. It yields the protein CASSFSRYNEQFF.

The chain carries TRBV7-9 and TRBJ2-7; possible D gene TRBD1, 6 bases. Trimming removed 4 bases from V and 3 bases from J, with 10 bases in between. The germline CDR1 and CDR2 sequences are SEHNR and FQNEAQ (reference sequence). The CDR3 spans 13 residues. The CDR3 sequence is CASSSGQIYEQYF. For the CDR3, the DNA is TGTGCCAGCAGCTCTGGACAGATCTACGAGCAGTACTTC.

Concerning this clone itself: Other DNA variants within this sample encode the same CDR3. V usage is TRBV25-1 and J usage is TRBJ2-7; D remains ambiguous. Germline V gene data show CDR1 as MGHDK and CDR2 as SYGVNS. This CDR3 is built from 12 residues. V was cut by 0 bases and J by 5 bases, with 5 bases left in between. CDR3 residues: CASSEYRDEQYF. DNA for the CDR3: TGTGCCAGCAGTGAATATCGGGACGAGCAGTACTTC.

The J gene is TRBJ1-4, the V gene TRBV21-1. TRBV21-1 is shown as a pseudogene. The CDR3 has 13 residues. Here the CDR3 reads CATPEATNEKLFF. The CDR3 DNA reads as TGTGCCACACCTGAGGCAACTAATGAAAAACTGTTTTTT.

The genes are TRBV6-6 and TRBJ2-7; TRBD2 matches at 10 bases. Germline lookup yields CDR1 MNHNY and CDR2 SVGAGI (reference sequence). After removal of 6 bases from V and 3 bases from J, the junction contained 8 bases not matched to a gene. The CDR3 has 15 residues. This CDR3 is CASSTGTSVYYEQYF. In nucleotides, the CDR3 is TGTGCCAGCAGCACCGGGACTAGCGTTTACTACGAGCAGTACTTC.

The V gene is TRBV30, the J gene TRBJ2-7, with TRBD1 identical over 8 bases. The germline CDR1 and CDR2 sequences are GTSNPN and SVGIG (reference sequence). The trim removed 5 bases at V and 2 bases at J, leaving 2 bases unmatched. The CDR3 spans 12 residues. The CDR3: CAWGQGPYEQYF. In DNA, the CDR3 is TGTGCCTGGGGACAGGGACCCTACGAGCAGTACTTC. The full variable domain, rest sourced from reference TRBV30 and TRBJ2-7, is SQTIHQWPATLVQPVGSPLSLECTVEGTSNPNLYWYRQAAGRGLQLLFYSVGIGQISSEVPQNLSASRPQDRQFILSSKKLLLSDSGFYLCAWGQGPYEQYFGPGTRLTVT.

The rearrangement links TRBV14 to TRBJ2-3, with D tentatively TRBD2 (7 bases). V lost 5 bases to trimming and J lost 5 bases, with 17 bases between them. Per the germline V gene, CDR1 is SGHDN and CDR2 is FVKESK. The CDR3 is 15 residues long. CDR3 bases: TGTGCCAGCAGCAATTGGCGGGGGACAAGAGATACGCAGTATTTT. It specifies CASSNWRGTRDTQYF.

This chain links TRBV5-4 with TRBJ2-2; 10 positions agree with TRBD2. Germline V gene data show CDR1 as SGHNT and CDR2 as YYREEE (reference sequence). The CDR3 runs 18 residues. V was clipped by 0 bases and J by 2 bases; unmatched bases: 7. The CDR3 sequence is CASSLAGSGGINTGELFF. CDR3 nucleotide sequence: TGTGCCAGCAGCTTGGCAGGTAGCGGGGGGATTAACACCGGGGAGCTGTTTTTT.

J is TRBJ1-1 and V is TRBV9; D uncertain. This CDR3 comprises 14 residues. V lost 0 bases to trimming and J lost 5 bases, with 11 bases between them. The germline gives CDR1 SGDLS, CDR2 YYNGEE. The CDR3 spells CASSVVGGDTEAFF. DNA of the CDR3: TGTGCCAGCAGCGTAGTCGGAGGTGATACTGAAGCTTTCTTT. The full variable domain, in which reference TRBV9 and TRBJ1-1 provide the parts outside the CDR3, is DSGVTQTPKHLITATGQRVTLRCSPRSGDLSVYWYQQSLDQGLQFLIQYYNGEERAKGNILERFSAQQFPDLHSELNLSSLELGDSALYFCASSVVGGDTEAFFGQGTRLTVV.

The genes are TRBV19 and TRBJ1-4; possibly TRBD1 for D (5 bases). The CDR3 contains 16 residues. CDR1 is LNHDA, CDR2 SQIVND, per germline (reference sequence). Deletions cut 3 bases from V and 0 bases from J, with 11 bases between. CDR3 sequence: CASSIFRDPTNEKLFF. The CDR3 region has the DNA TGTGCCAGTAGTATTTTCCGGGACCCAACTAATGAAAAACTGTTTTTT.

This clone was detected once. V gene TRBV5-6 combines with J gene TRBJ1-5; D is unclear. The germline CDR1 and CDR2 sequences are SGHDT and YYEEEE. Trimming stripped 1 base from V and 5 bases from J, with 13 bases between. The CDR3 length is 15 residues. CDR3 DNA: TGTGCCAGCAGCTTGACGATAGAGGGCCATCAGCCCCAGCATTTT. It translates to CASSLTIEGHQPQHF.

The chain is built from TRBV10-3 and TRBJ2-5, with D perhaps being TRBD1 or TRBD2 (5 bases each). The CDR3 runs 16 residues. V was shortened by 5 bases and J by 4 bases, with 20 bases between the two germline ends. Germline assignment: CDR1 ENHRY and CDR2 SYGVKD. DNA for the CDR3: TGTGCCATCAGTAAAGTATGGCAGGGCGGAGGAGAGACCCAGTACTTC. Amino acids: CAISKVWQGGGETQYF.

V is TRBV4-1 and J is TRBJ2-7; D unclear. This CDR3 has 10 residues. CDR1 MGHRA and CDR2 YSYEKL come from the germline V gene. With 8 bases removed from V and 0 bases from J, the gap between germline ends came to 2 bases. CDR3 coding DNA: TGCGCCAGCGGCTCCTACGAGCAGTACTTC. This codes for CASGSYEQYF.

V and J are TRBV6-5 and TRBJ1-5; the D is unclear. The germline gives CDR1 MNHEY, CDR2 SVGAGI. Trimming removed 8 bases at V and 5 bases at J, with 7 bases between. The CDR3 extends over 11 amino acids. This CDR3 is CASGPDQPQHF. In DNA form, the CDR3 reads TGTGCCAGCGGCCCGGATCAGCCCCAGCATTTT.

The chain joins TRBV19 to TRBJ1-1; D is undetermined. Trimming stripped 5 bases from V and 1 base from J, with 8 bases between. This CDR3 has 13 amino acids. The germline CDR1 and CDR2 sequences are LNHDA and SQIVND (reference sequence). CDR3 DNA sequence: TGTGCCAGTAGTTGGGCAGGGAACACTGAAGCTTTCTTT. Translated: CASSWAGNTEAFF. Looking up the rest from reference TRBV19 and TRBJ1-1 gives the full variable domain: DGGITQSPKYLFRKEGQNVTLSCEQNLNHDAMYWYRQDPGQGLRLIYYSQIVNDFQKGDIAEGYSVSREKKESFPLTVTSAQKNPTAFYLCASSWAGNTEAFFGQGTRLTVV.

The chain has TRBV7-8 and TRBJ1-2; D gene uncertain. The CDR3 is 13 residues long. Germline V gene lookup returns CDR1 SGHVS and CDR2 FQNEAQ. The germline V and J ends were trimmed by 2 bases and 6 bases, with 10 bases remaining between them. The CDR3 bases are TGTGCCAGCAGCTTAAAAGGGAGAGATGGCTACACCTTC. It is translated as CASSLKGRDGYTF.

This chain joins TRBV10-1 and TRBJ1-1; D perhaps matches TRBD1 (6 bases). V was shortened by 6 bases and J by 1 base, with 18 bases between the two germline ends. CDR3 length: 16 amino acids. The V gene's germline CDR1 is WNHNN and CDR2 SYGVQD (reference sequence). CDR3 sequence reads: CASRPTPGQPNTEAFF. CDR3 DNA: TGCGCCAGCAGGCCTACACCGGGACAACCGAACACTGAAGCTTTCTTT.